This passage covers 18 T cell receptor beta chains from one sample sequenced in a study of CD8+ T cells in alopecia areata. Extracted RNA was reverse transcribed into cDNA, the sequencing template. This table comes from immunoSEQ multiplex PCR, and its TCRdb copy is limited to in-frame clones, with some not included. This table has roughly 100,000 clones, more than 75% appearing once. Treatment denoted: oral pan-JAK inhibitor, 5-10 mg twice daily. Sequences were derived from CD8+ T cells sorted from blood, sampled at approximately week 31, from a patient treated with tofacitinib. These receptors were taken from a human donor with alopecia areata.

This chain joins TRBV6-1 and TRBJ2-7; D not certain. The CDR3 has 11 residues. Germline V gene sequence: CDR1 MNHNS, CDR2 SASEGT. V lost 4 bases and J lost 3, with 4 bases in between. CDR3 residues: CASSVLYEQYF. The CDR3 DNA reads as TGTGCCAGCAGTGTTCTCTACGAGCAGTACTTC.

The rearrangement uses TRBV5-6 and TRBJ2-5, with 7 bases fitting TRBD1. The CDR3 has 14 residues. Germline CDR1 SGHDT, CDR2 YYEEEE. Trimming cost V 4 bases and J 2 bases; bases outside gene matches: 5. Here the CDR3 DNA reads TGTGCCAGCAGCCCCGGGACAGCGCAAGAGACCCAGTACTTC. Translated: CASSPGTAQETQYF.

The table lists this clone with a count of one. The rearrangement joins TRBV11-2 to TRBJ2-3; D possibly corresponds to TRBD2 (5 bases). The CDR3 totals 15 residues. Deletions cut 5 bases from V and 1 base from J, with 13 bases between. CDR1 SGHAT and CDR2 FQNNGV come from the germline V gene. CDR3 in DNA: TGTGCCAGCAGCACGAGCTACGGGGGCACAGATACGCAGTATTTT. Encoded protein: CASSTSYGGTDTQYF. The full variable domain, with the rest looked up from reference TRBV11-2 and TRBJ2-3, is EAGVAQSPRYKIIEKRQSVAFWCNPISGHATLYWYQQILGQGPKLLIQFQNNGVVDDSQLPKDRFSAERLKGVDSTLKIQPAKLEDSAVYLCASSTSYGGTDTQYFGPGTRLTVL.

J is TRBJ2-2 and V is TRBV7-9, with 10 bases matching TRBD2. The CDR3 has 17 residues. The trim removed 5 bases at V and 6 bases at J, leaving 12 bases unmatched. CDR1 and CDR2 from the germline V gene are SEHNR and FQNEAQ (reference sequence). The CDR3 loop reads CASSTGSGRIGAGELFF. The CDR3 DNA is TGTGCCAGCAGCACGGGTAGCGGGAGGATAGGTGCCGGGGAGCTGTTTTTT. Full variable domain (outside the CDR3, taken from reference TRBV7-9 and TRBJ2-2): DTGVSQNPRHKITKRGQNVTFRCDPISEHNRLYWYRQTLGQGPEFLTYFQNEAQLEKSRLLSDRFSAERPKGSFSTLEIQRTEQGDSAMYLCASSTGSGRIGAGELFFGEGSRLTVL.

This chain joins TRBV19 and TRBJ1-1, with D possibly matching TRBD1 (5 bases). Trimming removed 5 bases from V and 3 bases from J, with 16 bases in between. This CDR3 has 15 residues. CDR1 LNHDA and CDR2 SQIVND come from the germline V gene (reference sequence). The CDR3 DNA sequence: TGTGCCAGTAGTGTCCAGGGCGGGCTTGACACTGAAGCTTTCTTT. It codes for CASSVQGGLDTEAFF.

This clone came up a few times. Other DNA sequences from this sample encode an identical CDR3 as well. This rearrangement joins TRBV7-2 to TRBJ2-1, with D unclear. The germline V gene has CDR1 SGHTA and CDR2 FQGNSA. V was shortened by 1 base and J by 8 bases, with 12 bases between the two germline ends. The CDR3 loop spans 14 amino acids. CDR3 nucleotide sequence: TGTGCCAGCAGCTTAGACGGCTCGCTGGATGAGCAGTTCTTC. Encoded protein: CASSLDGSLDEQFF.

This chain connects TRBV7-9 to TRBJ2-3; D is uncertain. The germline CDR1 and CDR2 sequences are SEHNR and FQNEAQ (reference sequence). This CDR3 spans 15 amino acids. The V end lost 5 bases, the J end lost 0 bases, and 12 bases lay between the germline ends. The CDR3 DNA sequence: TGTGCCAGCAGCCCGCGAAATCTTAGCACAGATACGCAGTATTTT. Translation: CASSPRNLSTDTQYF.

The gene calls are TRBV27 and TRBJ2-3; either TRBD1 or TRBD2 may supply D (6 bases each). The CDR3 runs 14 residues. In germline, CDR1 is MNHEY, CDR2 SMNVEV (reference sequence). V lost 7 bases, J lost 5 bases, and 16 bases lay in between. CDR3 loop: CASIPHGGLDTQYF. DNA for the CDR3: TGTGCCAGCATTCCCCATGGGGGGCTAGATACGCAGTATTTT.

The gene calls are TRBV29-1 and TRBJ2-7, with a possible D match to TRBD1 (6 bases). This CDR3 has 13 residues. CDR1 and CDR2 (germline): SQVTM, ANQGSEA. Trimming stripped 6 bases from V and 0 bases from J, with 12 bases between. This chain's CDR3 is CSVAQGSSYEQYF. DNA of the CDR3: TGCAGCGTCGCCCAGGGGAGCTCCTACGAGCAGTACTTC.

CDR3 sequence (DNA): TGCGCCAGCAGCCAGGCTCCGGGACACACCAATCAGCCCCAGCATTTT. Residues: CASSQAPGHTNQPQHF. The rearrangement joins TRBV4-1 to TRBJ1-5, with D possibly matching TRBD1 (6 bases). CDR1 is MGHRA, CDR2 YSYEKL, per germline. V was trimmed by 3 bases and J by 3 bases, leaving 15 bases between them. The CDR3 is made up of 16 amino acids.

This clone has just one count. J is TRBJ2-2 and V is TRBV27; D is possibly TRBD1 (6 bases). The CDR3 has 16 amino acids. V gave up 1 base and J gave up 1 base, with 10 bases separating them. The germline V gene has CDR1 MNHEY and CDR2 SMNVEV (reference sequence). CDR3 loop: CASSLYEGENTGELFF. DNA for the CDR3: TGTGCCAGCAGTTTATACGAGGGGGAGAACACCGGGGAGCTGTTTTTT.

The chain links TRBV29-1 to TRBJ1-4; a possible D gene is TRBD1 (5 bases). CDR3 length: 14 amino acids. CDR1 SQVTM and CDR2 ANQGSEA come from the germline V gene. The V and J ends lost 4 bases and 7 bases respectively, with 16 bases between them. Here the CDR3 reads CSVGPGTQGEKLFF. The CDR3 nucleotides read TGCAGCGTTGGTCCCGGGACCCAGGGTGAAAAACTGTTTTTT.

The CDR3, as DNA: TGTGCCAGCAGTCGATCTCTTGGAAACACCATATATTTT. This translates into CASSRSLGNTIYF. The V and J genes are TRBV27 and TRBJ1-3; D is unresolved. This CDR3 comprises 13 residues. Looked up from germline, CDR1 is MNHEY and CDR2 is SMNVEV (reference sequence). V shed 5 bases and J shed 3 bases, with 8 bases lying between them.

This clone has more than one count but fewer than ten. The J gene is TRBJ2-6, the V gene TRBV13; no reliable D call. The CDR3 is 18 amino acids. Trimming cost V 1 base and J 2 bases, with 15 bases left between them. Per germline, CDR1 PRHDT and CDR2 FYEKMQ (reference sequence). CDR3 in DNA: TGTGCCAGCAGCTTAGAGGGCGGTTTTGGGGCTGGGGCCAACGTCCTGACTTTC. Its protein is CASSLEGGFGAGANVLTF.

This clone has only one observation. Germline and junction disagree at one end, which may indicate a read error. Other DNA variants within this sample encode the same CDR3. The V and J genes are TRBV7-3 and TRBJ2-5; the D gene is possibly TRBD2 (5 bases). The germline gives CDR1 SGHTA, CDR2 FQGTGA. This CDR3 has 13 amino acids. CDR3 sequence (DNA): TGTGCCAGCAGCTCGTGGACTGAAGAAACCCAGTACTTC. This sequence encodes CASSSWTEETQYF.

V is TRBV7-6 and J is TRBJ2-7; D ambiguous. This CDR3 is built from 15 residues. V was clipped by 0 bases and J by 0 bases, with 9 bases between them. Germline V gene sequence: CDR1 SGHVS, CDR2 FNYEAQ. The CDR3 loop is CASSLAALNSYEQYF. Written as DNA, the CDR3 is TGTGCCAGCAGCTTAGCCGCCCTCAACTCCTACGAGCAGTACTTC.

For this clone: Other DNA sequences in the same sample also yield this CDR3. This CDR3 is CASSLSNEQYF. The CDR3 DNA follows: TGTGCCAGCAGCTTAAGTAACGAGCAGTACTTC. The rearrangement joins TRBV7-9 to TRBJ2-7, with no clear D. The germline V and J ends were trimmed by 2 bases and 5 bases, with 4 bases remaining between them. The CDR3 loop spans 11 amino acids. Germline CDR1 is SEHNR and CDR2 is FQNEAQ (reference sequence). The whole variable domain, remainder taken from reference TRBV7-9 and TRBJ2-7, is DTGVSQNPRHKITKRGQNVTFRCDPISEHNRLYWYRQTLGQGPEFLTYFQNEAQLEKSRLLSDRFSAERPKGSFSTLEIQRTEQGDSAMYLCASSLSNEQYFGPGTRLTVT.

This clone has a single count. V and J are TRBV7-9 and TRBJ2-1; D not resolved. CDR1 and CDR2 from the germline V gene are SEHNR and FQNEAQ (reference sequence). Trimming left V 5 bases short and J 5 bases short, with 16 bases between. The CDR3 has 15 amino acids. CDR3 region: CASSRRLAYHNEQFF. Written as DNA, the CDR3 is TGTGCCAGCAGCCGCAGGTTGGCTTACCACAATGAGCAGTTCTTC.